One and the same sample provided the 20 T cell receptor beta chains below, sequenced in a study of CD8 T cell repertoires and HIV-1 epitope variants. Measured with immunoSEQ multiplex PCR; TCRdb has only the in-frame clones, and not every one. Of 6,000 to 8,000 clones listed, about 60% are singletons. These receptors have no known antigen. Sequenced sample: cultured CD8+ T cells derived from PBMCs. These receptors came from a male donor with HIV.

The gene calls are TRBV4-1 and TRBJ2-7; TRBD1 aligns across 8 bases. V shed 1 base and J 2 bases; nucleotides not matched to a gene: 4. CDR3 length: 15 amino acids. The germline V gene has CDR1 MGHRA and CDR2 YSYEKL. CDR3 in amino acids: CASSQGGQVPYEQYF. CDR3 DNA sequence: TGCGCCAGCAGCCAAGGGGGACAGGTTCCCTACGAGCAGTACTTC.

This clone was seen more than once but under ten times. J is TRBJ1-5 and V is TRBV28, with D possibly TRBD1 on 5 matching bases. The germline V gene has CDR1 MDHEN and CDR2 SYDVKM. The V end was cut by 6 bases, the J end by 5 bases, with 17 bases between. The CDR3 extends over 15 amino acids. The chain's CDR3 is CASRLLRDSYQPQHF. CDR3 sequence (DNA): TGTGCCAGCAGACTGCTCCGGGACTCCTATCAGCCCCAGCATTTT.

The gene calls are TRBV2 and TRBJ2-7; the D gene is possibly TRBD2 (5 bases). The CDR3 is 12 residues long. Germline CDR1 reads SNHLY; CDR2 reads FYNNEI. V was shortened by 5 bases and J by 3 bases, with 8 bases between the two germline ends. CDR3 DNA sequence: TGTGCCAGCAGTCGGGGTGTCTACGAGCAGTACTTC. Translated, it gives CASSRGVYEQYF.

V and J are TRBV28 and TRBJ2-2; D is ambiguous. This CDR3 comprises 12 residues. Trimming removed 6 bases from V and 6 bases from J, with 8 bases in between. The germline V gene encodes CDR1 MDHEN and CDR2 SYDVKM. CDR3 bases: TGTGCCAGCAGCTCCTCTTCCGGGGAGCTGTTTTTT. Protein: CASSSSSGELFF.

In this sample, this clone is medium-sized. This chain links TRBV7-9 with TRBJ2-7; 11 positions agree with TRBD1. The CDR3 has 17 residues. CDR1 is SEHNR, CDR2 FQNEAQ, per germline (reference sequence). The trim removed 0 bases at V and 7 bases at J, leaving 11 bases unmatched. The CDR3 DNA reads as TGTGCCAGCAGCTTAGCAGGACTAGGACAGGGGGCTTATGAGCAGTACTTC. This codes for CASSLAGLGQGAYEQYF.

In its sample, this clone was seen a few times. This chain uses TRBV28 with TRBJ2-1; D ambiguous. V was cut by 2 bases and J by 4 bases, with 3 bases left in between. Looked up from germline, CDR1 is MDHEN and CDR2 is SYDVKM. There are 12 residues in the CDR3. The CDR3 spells CASSLEYNEQFF. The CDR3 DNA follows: TGTGCCAGCAGTTTAGAGTACAATGAGCAGTTCTTC.

CDR3 DNA sequence: TGTGCCAGCAGCTCCCTAGAAGCGGGAGTAAACTACAATGAGCAGTTCTTC. Its protein is CASSSLEAGVNYNEQFF. The chain employs TRBV11-2 and TRBJ2-1; 8 nucleotides align to TRBD2. Germline trimming cut 4 bases from V and 3 bases from J; bases unmatched to any gene: 11. CDR3 length: 17 residues. CDR1 and CDR2 (germline): SGHAT, FQNNGV. Drawing the rest from reference TRBV11-2 and TRBJ2-1, the complete variable domain is EAGVAQSPRYKIIEKRQSVAFWCNPISGHATLYWYQQILGQGPKLLIQFQNNGVVDDSQLPKDRFSAERLKGVDSTLKIQPAKLEDSAVYLCASSSLEAGVNYNEQFFGPGTRLTVL.

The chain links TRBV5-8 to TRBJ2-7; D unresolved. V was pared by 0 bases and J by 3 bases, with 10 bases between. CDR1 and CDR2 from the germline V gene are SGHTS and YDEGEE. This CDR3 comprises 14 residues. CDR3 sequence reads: CASSLAGRNYEQYF. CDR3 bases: TGTGCCAGCAGCTTGGCCGGCAGAAACTACGAGCAGTACTTC.

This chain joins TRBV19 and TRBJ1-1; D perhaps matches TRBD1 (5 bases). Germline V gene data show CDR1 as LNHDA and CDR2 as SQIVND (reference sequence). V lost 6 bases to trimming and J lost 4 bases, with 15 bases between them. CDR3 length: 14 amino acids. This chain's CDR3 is CASRGTIGSTEAFF. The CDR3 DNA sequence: TGTGCCAGTAGAGGGACGATCGGGTCCACTGAAGCTTTCTTT.

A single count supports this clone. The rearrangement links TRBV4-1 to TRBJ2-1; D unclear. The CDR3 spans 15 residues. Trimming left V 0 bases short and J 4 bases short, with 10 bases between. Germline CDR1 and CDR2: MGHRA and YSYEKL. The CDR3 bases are TGCGCCAGCAGCCAAGATCTGGGGATTTACAATGAGCAGTTCTTC. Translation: CASSQDLGIYNEQFF.

This chain's CDR3 is CASSNSGTRATGELFF. DNA for the CDR3: TGTGCCAGCAGCAACTCCGGGACTAGGGCCACCGGGGAGCTGTTTTTT. The genes are TRBV7-9 and TRBJ2-2, with 8 bases that match TRBD2. V trimming: 5 bases; J trimming: 4 bases; junction bases outside the gene matches: 9. CDR1 SEHNR and CDR2 FQNEAQ come from the germline V gene (reference sequence). The CDR3 is 16 amino acids.

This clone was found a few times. As DNA, the CDR3 is TGCGCCAGCAGCTTAAGGAGGGGGCAAGTGAACTATGGCTACACCTTC. It encodes CASSLRRGQVNYGYTF. V is TRBV5-1 and J is TRBJ1-2; the match to TRBD1 covers 7 bases. CDR3 length equals 16 residues. Trimming took 2 bases from V and 2 from J; bases not matched to a gene: 9. CDR1 is SGHRS and CDR2 is YFSETQ in the germline V gene.

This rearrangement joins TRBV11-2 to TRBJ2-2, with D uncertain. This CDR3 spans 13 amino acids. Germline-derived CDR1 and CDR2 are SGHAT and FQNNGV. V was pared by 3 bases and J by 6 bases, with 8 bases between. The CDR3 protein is CASSLGVSGELFF. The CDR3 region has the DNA TGTGCCAGCAGCTTGGGCGTTTCCGGGGAGCTGTTTTTT.

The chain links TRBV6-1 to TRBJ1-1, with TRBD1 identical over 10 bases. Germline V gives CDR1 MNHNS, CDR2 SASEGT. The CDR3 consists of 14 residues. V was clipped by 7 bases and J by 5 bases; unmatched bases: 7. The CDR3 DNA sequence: TGTGCCAGCAACGAGGACAGGGGGGTAACTGAAGCTTTCTTT. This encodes CASNEDRGVTEAFF.

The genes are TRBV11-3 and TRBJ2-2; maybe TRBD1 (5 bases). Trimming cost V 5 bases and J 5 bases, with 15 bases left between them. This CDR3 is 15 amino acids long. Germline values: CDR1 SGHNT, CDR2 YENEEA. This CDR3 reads CASSPRSGFTGELFF. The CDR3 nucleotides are TGTGCCAGCAGCCCCCGCTCAGGGTTTACCGGGGAGCTGTTTTTT.

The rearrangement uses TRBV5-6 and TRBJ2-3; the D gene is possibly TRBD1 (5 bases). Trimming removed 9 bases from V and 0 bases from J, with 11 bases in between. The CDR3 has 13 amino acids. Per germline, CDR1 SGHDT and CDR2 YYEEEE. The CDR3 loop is CATASGSTDTQYF. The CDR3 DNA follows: TGTGCCACCGCATCAGGGAGCACAGATACGCAGTATTTT.

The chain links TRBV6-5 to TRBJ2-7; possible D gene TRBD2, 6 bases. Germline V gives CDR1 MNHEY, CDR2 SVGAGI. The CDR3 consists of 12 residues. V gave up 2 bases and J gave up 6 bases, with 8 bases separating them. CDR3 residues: CASSYGGGEQYF. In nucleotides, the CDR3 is TGTGCCAGCAGTTACGGGGGAGGCGAGCAGTACTTC.

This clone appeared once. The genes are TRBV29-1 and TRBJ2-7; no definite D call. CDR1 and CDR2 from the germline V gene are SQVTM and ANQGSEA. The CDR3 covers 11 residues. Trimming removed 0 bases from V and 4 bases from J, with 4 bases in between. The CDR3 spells CSVEERYEQYF. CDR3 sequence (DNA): TGCAGCGTTGAAGAGCGGTACGAGCAGTACTTC.

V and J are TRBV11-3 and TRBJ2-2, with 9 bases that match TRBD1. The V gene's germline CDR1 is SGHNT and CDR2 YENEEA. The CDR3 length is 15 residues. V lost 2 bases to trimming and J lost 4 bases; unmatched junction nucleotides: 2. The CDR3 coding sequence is TGTGCCAGCAGCTTATTGACAGGGGGCACCGGGGAGCTGTTTTTT. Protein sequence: CASSLLTGGTGELFF.

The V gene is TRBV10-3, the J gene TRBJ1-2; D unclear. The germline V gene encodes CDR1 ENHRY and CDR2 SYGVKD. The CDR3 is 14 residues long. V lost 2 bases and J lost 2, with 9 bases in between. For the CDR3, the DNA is TGTGCCATCAGTGAGCTGGATTACAACTATGGCTACACCTTC. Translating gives CAISELDYNYGYTF.